The 26 T cell receptor beta chains in this list originate from one sample, sequenced in a study of T cell responses to AZD1222 COVID-19 vaccine. The method was immunoSEQ multiplex PCR; TCRdb's version includes in-frame clones alone and lacks a portion of them. The sample comprises roughly 180,000 clones, 85% to 90% of which are singletons, and 6.9% rests with the top ten. This specimen consisted of peripheral blood, obtained on day 0 of AZD1222 vaccination. Receptors originate from an adult in good health.

The J gene is TRBJ2-5, the V gene TRBV9; unclear D gene. Deletions cut 1 base from V and 4 bases from J, with 8 bases between. The CDR3 has 13 amino acids. Looked up from germline, CDR1 is SGDLS and CDR2 is YYNGEE. As DNA, the CDR3 is TGTGCCAGCAGCGTAAACCCCGGAGAGACCCAGTACTTC. Translating gives CASSVNPGETQYF.

This chain joins TRBV11-2 and TRBJ2-3, with 13 bases fitting TRBD2. Germline V CDR1 and CDR2: SGHAT, FQNNGV. Trimming removed 4 bases from V and 4 bases from J; junction bases left unmatched: 8. The CDR3 covers 17 residues. The CDR3 loop reads CASSYPRTSGGADTQYF. The CDR3 DNA reads TGTGCCAGCAGCTATCCTAGGACTAGCGGGGGCGCAGATACGCAGTATTTT.

The rearrangement joins TRBV7-3 to TRBJ2-3; 7 positions agree with TRBD1. The CDR3 has 15 amino acids. The germline CDR1 and CDR2 sequences are SGHTA and FQGTGA. J was trimmed by 1 base and V by 5 bases; bases with no gene match: 6. CDR3 nucleotide sequence: TGTGCCAGCAGCCCGAGGGGGCGCGGCACAGATACGCAGTATTTT. Amino acids: CASSPRGRGTDTQYF.

This chain uses TRBV9 with TRBJ2-6; no reliable D call. The CDR3 runs to 16 residues. Looked up from germline, CDR1 is SGDLS and CDR2 is YYNGEE. Trimming removed 0 bases at V and 0 bases at J, with 7 bases between. Written as DNA, the CDR3 is TGTGCCAGCAGCGTAGGGGTGGGCTCTGGGGCCAACGTCCTGACTTTC. Protein: CASSVGVGSGANVLTF.

This chain joins TRBV28 and TRBJ2-6; possibly TRBD1 for D (7 bases). The V end was cut by 3 bases, the J end by 4 bases, with 10 bases between. This CDR3 is built from 15 residues. From germline, CDR1 is MDHEN and CDR2 SYDVKM. In DNA, the CDR3 is TGTGCCAGCAGTTTCAGGGGGGCCGGGGCCAACGTCCTGACTTTC. Translation gives CASSFRGAGANVLTF.

This chain uses TRBV4-2 with TRBJ2-1; 14 positions agree with TRBD2. Trimming took 2 bases from V and 2 from J; bases not matched to a gene: 5. Germline values: CDR1 LGHNA, CDR2 YNFKEQ. The CDR3 sequence is 18 residues long. The CDR3, as DNA: TGTGCCAGCAGCCAAAAGACTAGCGGGGGGGCCGCCTACAATGAGCAGTTCTTC. It specifies CASSQKTSGGAAYNEQFF.

This clone was detected once. The V gene is TRBV28, the J gene TRBJ1-1, with D possibly TRBD1 on 5 matching bases. V was clipped by 6 bases and J by 3 bases, with 14 bases between them. The CDR3 spans 14 residues. Germline V gene sequence: CDR1 MDHEN, CDR2 SYDVKM. CDR3 region: CASSIGERDTEAFF. The CDR3 DNA sequence: TGTGCCAGCAGCATAGGGGAGAGGGACACTGAAGCTTTCTTT.

This chain links TRBV5-1 with TRBJ1-2, with D perhaps TRBD1 (6 bases). V was shortened by 1 base and J by 0 bases, with 22 bases between the two germline ends. From germline, CDR1 is SGHRS and CDR2 YFSETQ. This CDR3 has 19 amino acids. The CDR3 here is CASSLRGNPGTRPNYGYTF. The CDR3 DNA reads as TGCGCCAGCAGCTTGCGAGGAAACCCCGGGACACGACCTAACTATGGCTACACCTTC.

J is TRBJ2-2 and V is TRBV19; a possible D gene is TRBD1 (6 bases). CDR1 LNHDA and CDR2 SQIVND come from the germline V gene (reference sequence). CDR3 size: 15 residues. Trimming pared 3 bases from V and 7 bases from J, leaving 15 bases between. CDR3 nucleotides: TGTGCCAGTAGTATGAGGGGGATGGGAGTCGGGGAGCTGTTTTTT. This sequence encodes CASSMRGMGVGELFF.

J is TRBJ2-2 and V is TRBV10-3; D unresolved. The CDR3 loop spans 12 amino acids. Germline-derived CDR1 and CDR2 are ENHRY and SYGVKD. V lost 6 bases, J lost 6 bases, and 8 bases lay in between. CDR3 nucleotides: TGTGCCATCAGCGACCCCGCCGGGGAGCTGTTTTTT. This encodes CAISDPAGELFF.

The rearrangement uses TRBV3-1 (or the pseudogene TRBV3-2) and TRBJ2-2; possibly TRBD1 for D (5 bases). The CDR3 contains 15 residues. The germline V and J ends were trimmed by 1 base and 2 bases, with 8 bases remaining between them. Germline CDR1 LGHDT, CDR2 YNNKEL (reference sequence). CDR3 nucleotides: TGTGCCAGCAGCCAAGGGCAGGGAAACACCGGGGAGCTGTTTTTT. Translating gives CASSQGQGNTGELFF.

The gene calls are TRBV19 and TRBJ2-2; no firm D call. Germline V gene sequence: CDR1 LNHDA, CDR2 SQIVND (reference sequence). V gave up 2 bases and J gave up 2 bases, with 9 bases separating them. The CDR3 covers 15 residues. The CDR3 sequence is CASSISSKNTGELFF. The DNA for the CDR3 is TGTGCCAGTAGTATATCCAGTAAAAACACCGGGGAGCTGTTTTTT.

This chain connects TRBV5-8 to TRBJ1-2; D possibly corresponds to TRBD1 (5 bases). Trimming took 4 bases from V and 2 from J, leaving 12 bases between them. The germline CDR1 and CDR2 sequences are SGHTS and YDEGEE. The length of the CDR3 is 14 residues. CDR3 sequence (DNA): TGTGCCAGCAGCCCAGGGAGGAGGAACTATGGCTACACCTTC. The encoded protein is CASSPGRRNYGYTF.

This clone showed up just once. The rearrangement uses TRBV4-1 and TRBJ2-1; the match to TRBD1 covers 7 bases. The CDR3 runs to 15 residues. Germline CDR1 is MGHRA and CDR2 is YSYEKL. The V segment lost 2 bases and the J segment 3 bases; nucleotides outside the gene matches: 4. DNA for the CDR3: TGCGCCAGCAGCCAAACGGGACAGAGCTACAATGAGCAGTTCTTC. Translating gives CASSQTGQSYNEQFF.

CDR3 sequence reads: CASSVWDFTEAFF. CDR3 nucleotides: TGTGCCAGCAGCGTTTGGGACTTCACTGAAGCTTTCTTT. The chain uses TRBV9 and TRBJ1-1, with D maybe TRBD1 (5 bases). Germline V gene sequence: CDR1 SGDLS, CDR2 YYNGEE. The CDR3 spans 13 residues. Trimming took off 2 bases at V and 4 bases at J, with 9 bases between the two ends.

V is TRBV7-3 and J is TRBJ2-3; the match to TRBD1 covers 11 bases. The CDR3 runs 15 residues. From germline, CDR1 is SGHTA and CDR2 FQGTGA. Trimming took 5 bases from V and 3 from J; bases not matched to a gene: 4. CDR3 residues: CASSHGQGATDTQYF. CDR3 DNA sequence: TGTGCCAGCAGCCATGGACAGGGGGCGACAGATACGCAGTATTTT.

V and J are TRBV7-8 and TRBJ1-5, with D possibly matching TRBD1 (6 bases). The CDR3 is made up of 15 amino acids. Looked up from germline, CDR1 is SGHVS and CDR2 is FQNEAQ. Trimming took off 4 bases at V and 3 bases at J, with 13 bases between the two ends. The CDR3 is CASSSIQGNNQPQHF. Written as DNA, the CDR3 is TGTGCCAGCAGCTCAATACAGGGAAACAATCAGCCCCAGCATTTT. Looking up the rest from reference TRBV7-8 and TRBJ1-5 gives the full variable domain: GAGVSQSPRYKVAKRGQDVALRCDPISGHVSLFWYQQALGQGPEFLTYFQNEAQLDKSGLPSDRFFAERPEGSVSTLKIQRTQQEDSAVYLCASSSIQGNNQPQHFGDGTRLSIL.

The DNA of the CDR3 is TGTGCCAGCAGTGAAGGGCCAGGGGATCAGCCCCAGCATTTT. This encodes CASSEGPGDQPQHF. This chain links TRBV6-1 with TRBJ1-5, with D perhaps TRBD1 (6 bases). CDR3 length: 14 amino acids. From germline, CDR1 is MNHNS and CDR2 SASEGT. V shed 1 base and J shed 5 bases, with 9 bases lying between them.

Only a few counts were recorded for this clone. The genes are TRBV18 and TRBJ1-1, with D possibly TRBD1 on 6 matching bases. Deletions cut 5 bases from V and 2 bases from J, with 9 bases between. The germline CDR1 and CDR2 sequences are KGHSH and LQKENI. The CDR3 totals 13 residues. CDR3 sequence reads: CASSEGTNTEAFF. The CDR3 DNA follows: TGTGCCAGCTCAGAGGGGACAAACACTGAAGCTTTCTTT. The variable domain in full, with the rest retrieved from reference TRBV18 and TRBJ1-1, is NAGVMQNPRHLVRRRGQEARLRCSPMKGHSHVYWYRQLPEEGLKFMVYLQKENIIDESGMPKERFSAEFPKEGPSILRIQQVVRGDSAAYFCASSEGTNTEAFFGQGTRLTVV.

The chain uses TRBV5-6 and TRBJ2-2; 11 nucleotides line up with TRBD2. V was pared by 0 bases and J by 7 bases, with 11 bases of the junction left unmatched. Looked up from germline, CDR1 is SGHDT and CDR2 is YYEEEE. The CDR3 length is 18 residues. The CDR3 reads CASSLVSLAGGPDGELFF. The CDR3 DNA reads as TGTGCCAGCAGCTTGGTCTCTCTAGCGGGGGGCCCGGACGGGGAGCTGTTTTTT.

V usage is TRBV7-8 and J usage is TRBJ2-7; D perhaps matches TRBD2 (6 bases). V was clipped by 5 bases and J by 12 bases, with 20 bases between them. This CDR3 contains 13 residues. Germline lookup yields CDR1 SGHVS and CDR2 FQNEAQ. The CDR3 region has the DNA TGTGCCAGCAGCCAGTCGCTGGGGGGTCAGCTGTACGTC. Amino acid sequence: CASSQSLGGQLYV.

This chain joins TRBV5-1 and TRBJ2-3; maybe TRBD1 (5 bases). This CDR3 has 16 residues. The V gene's germline CDR1 is SGHRS and CDR2 YFSETQ. Trimming cost V 4 bases and J 1 base, with 16 bases left between them. In DNA, the CDR3 is TGCGCCAGCAGCCCAGGACACACAAGGGGCACAGATACGCAGTATTTT. It specifies CASSPGHTRGTDTQYF.

The chain couples TRBV6-5 to TRBJ1-2; D not certain. The CDR3 has 14 residues. The germline gives CDR1 MNHEY, CDR2 SVGAGI. Deletions cut 0 bases from V and 2 bases from J, with 7 bases between. CDR3 bases: TGTGCCAGCAGTTACTCTGCCGGAAACTATGGCTACACCTTC. It codes for CASSYSAGNYGYTF.

The rearrangement joins TRBV6-5 to TRBJ1-1; 7 positions agree with TRBD1. CDR3 size: 15 residues. Germline CDR1 is MNHEY and CDR2 is SVGAGI. J was trimmed by 0 bases and V by 7 bases; bases with no gene match: 8. Here the CDR3 reads CASMDRPTMNTEAFF. CDR3 DNA: TGTGCCAGCATGGACAGGCCGACTATGAACACTGAAGCTTTCTTT.

V and J are TRBV15 and TRBJ2-1; D is undetermined. V gave up 0 bases and J gave up 9 bases, with 9 bases separating them. The length of the CDR3 is 13 residues. Germline loops: CDR1 LNHNV, CDR2 YYDKDF (reference sequence). The CDR3 region has the DNA TGTGCCACCAGCAGAGATCCGGCCTCTGAGCAGTTCTTC. Encoded protein: CATSRDPASEQFF.

A single count supports this clone. A junction end diverges from the germline sequence, so it may reflect a read error. This chain connects TRBV7-7 to TRBJ2-3; D may be TRBD1 or TRBD2 (5 bases each). The germline gives CDR1 SSHAT, CDR2 FNYEAQ (reference sequence). The CDR3 spans 15 residues. CDR3 in amino acids: CASSSGLGLGDTQYF. The CDR3 DNA reads TGTGCTAGCAGCTCGGGGCTTGGTTTAGGAGATACGCAGTATTTT.